These 13 T cell receptor beta chains were sequenced from one sample in a study of blood T cells in healthy people across ages. With a J-beta primer mix and a sample-barcoded 5' primer, a second PCR ran roughly 6 to 11 cycles. MiXCR, run by TCRdb on the 5' RACE reads, gives a single entry per CDR3 protein. The data hold more than 800,000 distinct CDR3 sequences, with more than 35% observed a single time. Sequencing was performed on blood. The origin of the receptors is a woman in her fifties or sixties in good health.

This clonotype was seen only once. The chain is built from TRBV15 and TRBJ2-3, with 9 bases that match TRBD2. The V and J ends lost 1 base and 0 bases, in that order; junction bases with no gene match: 2. The CDR3 totals 16 residues. Germline V lookup: CDR1 LNHNV, CDR2 YYDKDF (reference sequence). The CDR3 protein is CATSRGLAGSTDTQYF. In nucleotides, the CDR3 is TGTGCCACCAGCAGAGGTCTAGCGGGAAGCACAGATACGCAGTATTTT.

This sequence joins TRBV2 and TRBJ1-4; D ambiguous. Between the trimmed V and J ends, which lost 2 bases and 5 bases, there was a span of 9 bases. Per the germline V gene, CDR1 is SNHLY and CDR2 is FYNNEI. The CDR3 loop spans 14 amino acids. CDR3 coding DNA: TGTGCCAGCAGTGAATCGTTCGCGAATGAAAAACTGTTTTTT. This translates into CASSESFANEKLFF. Based on the CDR3 plus reference TRBV2 and TRBJ1-4, the full variable domain is EPEVTQTPSHQVTQMGQEVILRCVPISNHLYFYWYRQILGQKVEFLVSFYNNEISEKSEIFDDQFSVERPDGSNFTLKIRSTKLEDSAMYFCASSESFANEKLFFGSGTQLSVL.

The V and J genes are TRBV12-3 or TRBV12-4 and TRBJ2-7; TRBD2 is a possible D gene (6 bases). The CDR3 length is 14 residues. V dropped 8 bases and J dropped 4 bases, with 18 bases sitting between them. Here the CDR3 reads CASFSGTQSYEQYF. Written as DNA, the CDR3 is TGTGCCAGCTTCTCCGGGACTCAAAGTTACGAGCAGTACTTC.

CDR3 DNA: TGTGCCAGCAGCGTAGGAGCGGGAGATATTACAGATACGCAGTATTTT. It yields the protein CASSVGAGDITDTQYF. V and J are TRBV9 and TRBJ2-3; TRBD2 agrees at 8 bases. This CDR3 contains 16 residues. Unmatched junction bases numbered 6, after V lost 0 bases and J lost 3 bases. Germline V lookup: CDR1 SGDLS, CDR2 YYNGEE.

Concerning this clonotype itself: An end of the junction differs from the germline gene, which may be a read error. The rearrangement uses TRBV9 and TRBJ2-5; D is uncertain. CDR3 length: 11 amino acids. The germline gives CDR1 SGDLS, CDR2 YYNGEE. The CDR3 coding sequence is TGTGCCAGCTGCGTAGGGGAGACCCAGTACTTC. Translating it yields CASCVGETQYF.

The chain combines TRBV2 with TRBJ1-4; D unclear. This CDR3 comprises 16 residues. V lost 1 base and J 3 bases, leaving 12 bases between the germline ends. CDR1 SNHLY and CDR2 FYNNEI come from the germline V gene. DNA of the CDR3: TGTGCCAGCAGTGAAGGGTCGGCCGTGGCTAATGAAAAACTGTTTTTT. It codes for CASSEGSAVANEKLFF. Filled out from reference TRBV2 and TRBJ1-4, the complete variable domain reads EPEVTQTPSHQVTQMGQEVILRCVPISNHLYFYWYRQILGQKVEFLVSFYNNEISEKSEIFDDQFSVERPDGSNFTLKIRSTKLEDSAMYFCASSEGSAVANEKLFFGSGTQLSVL.

This chain joins TRBV29-1 and TRBJ2-5; 11 bases map to TRBD1. The end of the DNA is better explained by TRBJ2-4, so the J call may be wrong. CDR3 length: 17 amino acids. Germline CDR1 SQVTM, CDR2 ANQGSEA. The CDR3 is CSVEDTGQGDAKNIQYF. The CDR3 DNA is TGCAGCGTTGAAGATACGGGACAGGGGGACGCCAAAAACATTCAGTACTTC.

The chain carries TRBV5-1 and TRBJ2-4; 9 bases align to TRBD1. The J call may be mistaken, given a closer DNA end match to TRBJ2-5. The germline gives CDR1 SGHRS, CDR2 YFSETQ. The CDR3 has 15 amino acids. CDR3 sequence (DNA): TGCGCCAGCAGCACCCGGGACAGGGCTGCAGAGACCCAGTACTTC. Amino acids: CASSTRDRAAETQYF.

The V and J genes are TRBV12-3 or TRBV12-4 and TRBJ2-1, with D perhaps TRBD2 (5 bases). CDR3 size: 14 residues. Trimming removed 6 bases from V and 10 bases from J, with 19 bases in between. The DNA of the CDR3 is TGTGCCAGCAGGCAGACGGACTTCTCCTACGAGCAGTTCTTC. Its protein product is CASRQTDFSYEQFF.

The chain joins TRBV28 to TRBJ2-5, with 9 bases lining up with TRBD1. The J call is doubtful: the DNA matches TRBJ2-7 better. The CDR3 covers 15 residues. Germline V gene data show CDR1 as MDHEN and CDR2 as SYDVKM. The CDR3 loop reads CASSLPGTGMHEQYF. The CDR3 nucleotides read TGTGCCAGCAGTTTACCAGGGACAGGGATGCACGAGCAGTACTTC.

V and J are TRBV12-3 or TRBV12-4 and TRBJ2-2; D unresolved. This CDR3 spans 13 amino acids. Between the trimmed V and J ends, which lost 3 bases and 4 bases, there was a span of 6 bases. The DNA of the CDR3 is TGTGCCAGCAGTTTTCGTGGCACCGGGGAGCTGTTTTTT. This codes for CASSFRGTGELFF.

There are a few counts of this clonotype. J is TRBJ2-3 and V is TRBV10-1; the D gene is possibly TRBD2 (6 bases). Germline V gene sequence: CDR1 WNHNN, CDR2 SYGVQD (reference sequence). This CDR3 contains 13 residues. V lost 0 bases and J 5 bases, leaving 6 bases between the germline ends. The CDR3 DNA sequence: TGCGCCAGCAGTGAGTCAGCGGGAGATACGCAGTATTTT. Translated, it gives CASSESAGDTQYF.

This clonotype was detected once. The gene calls are TRBV7-8 and TRBJ1-5; 11 nucleotides line up with TRBD1. Trimming removed 7 bases from V and 6 bases from J; junction bases left unmatched: 11. This CDR3 comprises 16 residues. From germline, CDR1 is SGHVS and CDR2 FQNEAQ. The CDR3 region has the DNA TGTGCCAGCACCCCCCGGGGACAGGGGGATCTTCAGCCCCAGCATTTT. It codes for CASTPRGQGDLQPQHF.